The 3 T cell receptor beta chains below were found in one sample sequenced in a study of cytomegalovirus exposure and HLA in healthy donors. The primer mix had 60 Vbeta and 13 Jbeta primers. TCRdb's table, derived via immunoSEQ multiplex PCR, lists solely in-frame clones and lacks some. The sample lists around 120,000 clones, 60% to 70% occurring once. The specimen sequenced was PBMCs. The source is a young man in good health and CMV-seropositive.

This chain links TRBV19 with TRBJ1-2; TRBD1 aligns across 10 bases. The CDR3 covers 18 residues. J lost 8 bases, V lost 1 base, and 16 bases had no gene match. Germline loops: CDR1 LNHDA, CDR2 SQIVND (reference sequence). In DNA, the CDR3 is TGTGCCAGTAGTATAGGAATCACCGGGACAGGGGATTTTGTAGGCTACACCTTC. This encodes CASSIGITGTGDFVGYTF.

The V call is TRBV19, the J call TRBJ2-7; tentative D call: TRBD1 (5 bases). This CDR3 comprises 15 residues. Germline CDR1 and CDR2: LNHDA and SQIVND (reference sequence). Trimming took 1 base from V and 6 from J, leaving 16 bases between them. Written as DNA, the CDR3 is TGTGCCAGTAGTATAGCCCGGACGGCTAGGGGCGAGCAGTACTTC. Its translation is CASSIARTARGEQYF. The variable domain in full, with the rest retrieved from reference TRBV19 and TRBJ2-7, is DGGITQSPKYLFRKEGQNVTLSCEQNLNHDAMYWYRQDPGQGLRLIYYSQIVNDFQKGDIAEGYSVSREKKESFPLTVTSAQKNPTAFYLCASSIARTARGEQYFGPGTRLTVT.

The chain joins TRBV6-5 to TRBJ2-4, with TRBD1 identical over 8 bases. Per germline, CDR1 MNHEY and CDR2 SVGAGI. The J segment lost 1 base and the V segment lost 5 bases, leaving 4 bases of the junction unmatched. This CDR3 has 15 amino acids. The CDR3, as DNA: TGTGCCAGCAGTACGGGGGACAGGGCCAAAAACATTCAGTACTTC. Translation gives CASSTGDRAKNIQYF.